These 29 T cell receptor beta chains were all obtained from the same sample, sequenced in a study of T cells after yellow fever vaccination. TCRdb passed the 5' RACE reads through MiXCR, listing each CDR3 protein once. The sample yields 610,000 or so distinct CDR3 sequences, 9% to 15% seen once. The sequencing used PBMCs, collected on the day of the yellow fever booster vaccination. Receptors originate from a young man who received the YFV17D yellow fever vaccine.

The genes are TRBV4-3 and TRBJ2-7, with 9 bases matching TRBD2. TRBJ2-1 explains the end of the DNA better; the J call may be wrong. The germline V gene encodes CDR1 LGHNA and CDR2 YSLEER. The CDR3 covers 16 residues. The CDR3 region is CASSQDHRAGGNEQFF. CDR3 nucleotide sequence: TGCGCCAGCAGCCAAGATCATAGGGCGGGAGGGAACGAGCAGTTCTTC.

This clonotype turned up a few times. The chain carries TRBV5-1 and TRBJ2-5, with TRBD2 matching 12 bases. V lost 3 bases and J lost 5; bases outside the gene matches: 2. The germline V gene has CDR1 SGHRS and CDR2 YFSETQ. The CDR3 is 14 residues long. The chain's CDR3 is CASSSLAGGETQYF. The CDR3 nucleotides read TGCGCCAGCAGCTCCCTAGCGGGAGGGGAGACCCAGTACTTC.

This sequence joins TRBV5-1 and TRBJ1-1; 10 positions match TRBD1. The CDR3 sequence is 13 residues long. Germline assignment: CDR1 SGHRS and CDR2 YFSETQ. V was pared by 4 bases and J by 3 bases, with 0 bases of the junction left unmatched. CDR3 protein: CASSGTGDTEAFF. The CDR3 nucleotides read TGCGCCAGCAGCGGGACAGGGGACACTGAAGCTTTCTTT.

This clonotype was seen only a few times. The rearrangement links TRBV6-2 or TRBV6-3 to TRBJ2-2; possibly TRBD1 for D (6 bases). There are 14 residues in the CDR3. Trimming pared 8 bases from V and 4 bases from J, leaving 14 bases between. Germline V gene data show CDR1 as MNHEY and CDR2 as SVGEGT. Here the CDR3 DNA reads TGTGCCAGCCTTTGGGACACGATCACCGGGGAGCTGTTTTTT. Translation: CASLWDTITGELFF.

This clonotype was seen more than once but under ten times. The chain has TRBV7-6 and TRBJ2-5; a possible D gene is TRBD2 (6 bases). CDR1 is SGHVS, CDR2 FNYEAQ, per germline. Trimming shortened V by 5 bases and J by 4 bases, and 17 bases separated the two germline ends. The length of the CDR3 is 15 residues. The CDR3 bases are TGTGCCAGCAGCGCCCCCGGGGGAGAAGGAGAGACCCAGTACTTC. Amino acid sequence: CASSAPGGEGETQYF.

This clonotype was seen only a few times. CDR3 nucleotide sequence: TGCGCCAGCAGCCAACCGGACGGCTTAGGGCAGTACTTC. It translates to CASSQPDGLGQYF. The V and J genes are TRBV4-1 and TRBJ2-7; D uncertain. The V end was cut by 2 bases, the J end by 9 bases, with 14 bases between. There are 13 residues in the CDR3. In germline, CDR1 is MGHRA, CDR2 YSYEKL.

A few counts support this clonotype. V and J are TRBV7-2 and TRBJ2-1; D might be TRBD1 or TRBD2, each matching 5 bases. CDR1 and CDR2 from the germline V gene are SGHTA and FQGNSA. This CDR3 has 13 amino acids. V lost 2 bases, J lost 13 bases, and 15 bases lay in between. CDR3 residues: CASSLRGAQSQFF. Here the CDR3 DNA reads TGTGCCAGCAGCTTAAGAGGGGCTCAGAGTCAGTTCTTC.

The chain employs TRBV29-1 and TRBJ2-3; TRBD2 agrees at 9 bases. Looked up from germline, CDR1 is SQVTM and CDR2 is ANQGSEA. V lost 7 bases, J lost 1 base, and 6 bases stayed unmatched. This CDR3 is 14 amino acids long. The CDR3: CSALAGPGTDTQYF. DNA of the CDR3: TGCAGCGCCCTAGCGGGACCCGGCACAGATACGCAGTATTTT.

The V call is TRBV5-1, the J call TRBJ1-6, with TRBD1 matching over 7 bases. The CDR3 has 15 amino acids. J was trimmed by 7 bases and V by 4 bases; bases with no gene match: 8. CDR1 is SGHRS, CDR2 YFSETQ, per germline. CDR3 coding DNA: TGCGCCAGCAGCCGGGACAGCCCCCAAAATTCACCCCTCCACTTT. Translating gives CASSRDSPQNSPLHF.

This clonotype has at least ten counts. This sequence joins TRBV27 and TRBJ2-2, with D uncertain. The CDR3 totals 11 residues. V lost 7 bases and J 5 bases, leaving 5 bases between the germline ends. The germline CDR1 and CDR2 sequences are MNHEY and SMNVEV (reference sequence). The CDR3 reads CASKLTGELFF. CDR3 in DNA: TGTGCCAGCAAACTAACCGGGGAGCTGTTTTTT.

The chain is built from TRBV20-1 and TRBJ2-5, with TRBD1 identical over 10 bases. The CDR3 consists of 14 residues. V lost 2 bases to trimming and J lost 1 base; unmatched junction nucleotides: 1. Germline-derived CDR1 and CDR2 are DFQATT and SNEGSKA (reference sequence). The chain's CDR3 is CSARRQGAQETQYF. The DNA of the CDR3 is TGCAGTGCTAGAAGACAGGGGGCCCAAGAGACCCAGTACTTC.

This clonotype was seen more than once but under ten times. This chain joins TRBV20-1 and TRBJ2-7; D is undetermined. Trimming shortened V by 3 bases and J by 3 bases, and 9 bases separated the two germline ends. This CDR3 spans 12 amino acids. Germline assignment: CDR1 DFQATT and CDR2 SNEGSKA (reference sequence). CDR3: CSASLKLYEQYF. The CDR3 nucleotides read TGCAGTGCTAGTCTTAAACTCTACGAGCAGTACTTC.

Only a few counts were recorded for this clonotype. The J gene is TRBJ2-5, the V gene TRBV5-1; D remains ambiguous. The ends were cut back, 4 bases at V and 4 bases at J, with 23 bases in the middle. CDR1 and CDR2 from the germline V gene are SGHRS and YFSETQ. The CDR3 extends over 17 amino acids. This CDR3 is CASSVLLGGLSPETQYF. CDR3 bases: TGCGCCAGCAGCGTATTACTGGGCGGCCTCTCCCCAGAGACCCAGTACTTC.

The chain joins TRBV20-1 to TRBJ2-3; 7 nucleotides align to TRBD2. Germline V CDR1 and CDR2: DFQATT, SNEGSKA (reference sequence). V shed 6 bases, J shed 0 bases, and the junction held 9 bases outside the gene matches. The CDR3 extends over 15 amino acids. CDR3 sequence reads: CSAPRTRTSTDTQYF. The CDR3 bases are TGCAGTGCCCCGAGGACTAGAACTAGCACAGATACGCAGTATTTT.

This clonotype has a count of ten or more. The gene calls are TRBV7-9 and TRBJ2-5, with 7 bases that match TRBD1. The ends lost 3 bases at V and 4 bases at J; junction bases unmatched: 11. Per germline, CDR1 SEHNR and CDR2 FQNEAQ (reference sequence). The CDR3 consists of 16 residues. As DNA, the CDR3 is TGTGCCAGCAGCTTCCCCCGAACCGACAGGGCAGAGACCCAGTACTTC. This encodes CASSFPRTDRAETQYF.

This chain joins TRBV20-1 and TRBJ2-3; D ambiguous. From germline, CDR1 is DFQATT and CDR2 SNEGSKA (reference sequence). The CDR3 contains 16 residues. V lost 6 bases and J lost 0, with 19 bases in between. CDR3: CSAPNPPTTSTDTQYF. CDR3 sequence (DNA): TGCAGTGCACCCAACCCGCCCACAACGAGCACAGATACGCAGTATTTT.

V is TRBV15 and J is TRBJ2-7, with D possibly being TRBD2 (5 bases). This CDR3 comprises 14 residues. V gave up 7 bases and J gave up 3 bases, with 16 bases separating them. CDR1 and CDR2 (germline): LNHNV, YYDKDF (reference sequence). Here the CDR3 DNA reads TGTGCCACCACCCAGACTATGAAGGACTACGAGCAGTACTTC. This gives the protein CATTQTMKDYEQYF.

The CDR3 spells CASSLWGLGGEQYF. The DNA for the CDR3 is TGTGCCAGCAGCTTATGGGGACTAGGTGGCGAGCAGTACTTC. The gene calls are TRBV7-2 and TRBJ2-7; 8 positions agree with TRBD2. Germline lookup yields CDR1 SGHTA and CDR2 FQGNSA. The CDR3 runs to 14 residues. After removal of 2 bases from V and 6 bases from J, the junction contained 6 bases not matched to a gene. The full variable domain, completed using reference TRBV7-2 and TRBJ2-7, is GAGVSQSPSNKVTEKGKDVELRCDPISGHTALYWYRQSLGQGLEFLIYFQGNSAPDKSGLPSDRFSAERTGGSVSTLTIQRTQQEDSAVYLCASSLWGLGGEQYFGPGTRLTVT.

V usage is TRBV27 and J usage is TRBJ1-3; D ambiguous. The ends were cut back, 0 bases at V and 3 bases at J, with 15 bases in the middle. CDR3 length: 17 amino acids. The germline V gene encodes CDR1 MNHEY and CDR2 SMNVEV (reference sequence). For the CDR3, the DNA is TGTGCCAGCAGTTTATCGCCTATTGTGGGTGATGGAAACACCATATATTTT. It codes for CASSLSPIVGDGNTIYF.

This chain uses TRBV12-3 or TRBV12-4 with TRBJ1-1, with 10 bases fitting TRBD1. The CDR3 has 14 residues. J gave up 13 bases and V 5 bases, and 13 bases lay outside the gene matches. This chain's CDR3 is CASSPMTGGLDGFF. DNA of the CDR3: TGTGCCAGCAGTCCCATGACAGGGGGCTTGGATGGTTTCTTT.

V is TRBV28 and J is TRBJ2-5; possible D gene TRBD2, 6 bases. The CDR3 is made up of 16 amino acids. The germline V and J ends were trimmed by 3 bases and 0 bases, with 14 bases remaining between them. CDR1 is MDHEN and CDR2 is SYDVKM in the germline V gene. CDR3 sequence: CASSFIGEANQETQYF. CDR3 DNA: TGTGCCAGCAGTTTTATTGGGGAGGCTAACCAAGAGACCCAGTACTTC.

This clonotype was seen a handful of times. V and J are TRBV29-1 and TRBJ1-2; D may be TRBD1 (5 bases). CDR1 and CDR2 (germline): SQVTM, ANQGSEA. V was cut by 3 bases and J by 0 bases, with 11 bases left in between. This CDR3 has 14 residues. The CDR3 DNA is TGCAGCGTTGAGGGGGACTCAGCTAACTATGGCTACACCTTC. As protein: CSVEGDSANYGYTF.

This rearrangement joins TRBV6-2 or TRBV6-3 to TRBJ1-1, with D hard to call. This CDR3 contains 15 residues. In germline, CDR1 is MNHEY, CDR2 SVGEGT. V shed 2 bases and J shed 4 bases, with 14 bases lying between them. CDR3 sequence (DNA): TGTGCCAGCAGTTACGGAGGGTCGATGGCCACTGAAGCTTTCTTT. This sequence encodes CASSYGGSMATEAFF.

The CDR3 coding sequence is TGTGCCAGTAGTCGGCTCACTGAAGCTTTCTTT. Translation gives CASSRLTEAFF. The chain combines TRBV19 with TRBJ1-1, with D unclear. From germline, CDR1 is LNHDA and CDR2 SQIVND (reference sequence). CDR3 length: 11 amino acids. V dropped 5 bases and J dropped 4 bases, with 5 bases sitting between them.

About this clonotype: A junction boundary mismatches the germline segment, possibly from a read error. The chain joins TRBV20-1 to TRBJ2-6; D gene ambiguous. CDR3 size: 16 residues. CDR1 is DFQATT, CDR2 SNEGSKA, per germline (reference sequence). CDR3 in DNA: TGCAGTGCTCCTAGTACACGGACCTCTCGGGCCAACGTCCTGACTTTC. Translation: CSAPSTRTSRANVLTF.

This clonotype has a handful of counts. V and J are TRBV10-1 and TRBJ1-2; no clear D. Germline CDR1 and CDR2: WNHNN and SYGVQD (reference sequence). The CDR3 runs to 13 residues. V lost 4 bases, J lost 6 bases, and 12 bases lay in between. CDR3 sequence: CASSARVGNGYTF. Here the CDR3 DNA reads TGCGCCAGCAGTGCCCGGGTTGGTAATGGCTACACCTTC.

This clonotype appeared many times. This chain links TRBV25-1 with TRBJ2-7; 10 bases are shared with TRBD1. Trimming cost V 3 bases and J 2 bases; bases outside gene matches: 4. This CDR3 spans 15 amino acids. The V gene's germline CDR1 is MGHDK and CDR2 SYGVNS. CDR3 bases: TGTGCCAGCAGTGACACCGGGACAGGGGCCTACGAGCAGTACTTC. Amino acids: CASSDTGTGAYEQYF.

The rearrangement links TRBV5-1 to TRBJ2-7; a possible D gene is TRBD1 (6 bases). The CDR3 totals 13 residues. V lost 4 bases and J lost 3, with 11 bases in between. Germline loops: CDR1 SGHRS, CDR2 YFSETQ. The CDR3 loop is CASSPTRGYEQYF. The CDR3 DNA sequence: TGCGCCAGCAGCCCGACCAGGGGCTACGAGCAGTACTTC.

This clonotype occurred a few times. The chain links TRBV6-2 or TRBV6-3 to TRBJ2-3; 9 bases are shared with TRBD2. From germline, CDR1 is MNHEY and CDR2 SVGEGT. The V segment lost 6 bases and the J segment 0 bases; nucleotides outside the gene matches: 7. This CDR3 has 16 residues. The CDR3 sequence: CASSRRLAESTDTQYF. In nucleotides, the CDR3 is TGTGCCAGCAGCCGAAGACTAGCGGAAAGCACAGATACGCAGTATTTT.